This entry describes one TCR beta chain. This sample is part of a study of patients and donors after allogeneic stem cell transplantation. A single record per CDR3 protein comes from TCRdb applying MiXCR to the RT-PCR reads. The sample holds about 40,000 distinct CDR3 sequences, more than 30% seen once. The CDR3 extends over 17 amino acids. Trimming removed 0 bases at V and 4 bases at J, with 18 bases between. The germline CDR1 and CDR2 sequences are LGHNA and YSLEER. Sequencing was done on a sample of blood, either unsorted or a sorted T cell fraction (not recorded which). The TCR originated in a human donor who was either an allogeneic HSCT recipient or a stem cell or donor lymphocyte infusion donor (not recorded which). It is not recorded whose cells these are; they may come from a transplant donor. The J gene is TRBJ1-2, the V gene TRBV4-3, with D possibly TRBD1 on 6 matching bases. The DNA for the CDR3 is TGCGCCAGCAGCCAAGAGAGGCGATCAGGGGCCCGCTATGGCTACACCTTC. The encoded protein is CASSQERRSGARYGYTF.